This T cell receptor (beta chain) is drawn from a study of siplizumab effects on memory and regulatory T cells. There are 12 residues in the CDR3. Germline V gene data show CDR1 as SGHVS and CDR2 as FNYEAQ. Trimming shortened V by 2 bases and J by 4 bases, and 5 bases separated the two germline ends. With regard to this clone: Antigen: not known.

Around 100,000 TCR templates per sample were assayed. The table came from immunoSEQ multiplex PCR; TCRdb's copy has only in-frame clones and leaves some out. This sample has some 100,000 clones, with approximately 96% found just once. Findings of the study overall: Roughly 75-95% of proliferating CD4+ or CD8+ clones defied assignment to a naive or memory phenotype. Alloreactive sequences whose origin lay in unstimulated CD4+ memory cells were significantly reduced by siplizumab. Alloreactive CD4+ clones that could be mapped were on average approximately 69% Treg-derived with siplizumab, against less than 30% in controls.

The TCR sequence derives from a human donor in good health. The chain links TRBV7-6 to TRBJ2-5; D ambiguous. Sequenced material: naive CD4+ T cells sorted from blood. CDR3 in amino acids: CASSLPLETQYF. In DNA, the CDR3 is TGTGCCAGCAGCTTACCATTAGAGACCCAGTACTTC.